These T cell receptor beta chains were read from a single sample in a study of T cell responses to AZD1222 COVID-19 vaccine. TCRdb keeps only in-frame clones here, not all; method: immunoSEQ multiplex PCR. The sample lists under 200,000 clones; around 87% were seen once. The sequenced sample was peripheral blood, obtained on day 0 of MenACWY control vaccination. The receptor source for this set is an adult in good health. CDR3s include the opening cysteine and the closing phenylalanine or tryptophan. D genes are given only for firm matches.

V gene: TRBV2; D gene: TRBD2; J gene: TRBJ2-3; CDR3 length: 16; CDR3 DNA: TGTGCCAGCAGTGAGCTGCCAGCGGGAGGCACAGATACGCAGTATTTT; CDR3 protein: CASSELPAGGTDTQYF
V gene: TRBV11-2; D gene: NA; J gene: TRBJ2-1; CDR3 length: 14; CDR3 DNA: TGTGCCAGCAGCTTATGGCTTCTCCCCAATGAGCAGTTCTTC; CDR3 protein: CASSLWLLPNEQFF
V gene: TRBV4-1; D gene: NA; J gene: TRBJ1-1; CDR3 length: 16; CDR3 DNA: TGCGCCAGCAGCCGCGGCGCCGACCCGGGGAACACTGAAGCTTTCTTT; CDR3 protein: CASSRGADPGNTEAFF
V gene: TRBV5-6; D gene: NA; J gene: TRBJ1-5; CDR3 length: 14; CDR3 DNA: TGTGCCAGCAGCTTGGGTGGGTTCAATCAGCCCCAGCATTTT; CDR3 protein: CASSLGGFNQPQHF
V gene: TRBV12-3/TRBV12-4; D gene: NA; J gene: TRBJ2-5; CDR3 length: 13; CDR3 DNA: TGTGCCAGCAGTTTGGTCACAAAAGAGACCCAGTACTTC; CDR3 protein: CASSLVTKETQYF
V gene: TRBV7-3; D gene: NA; J gene: TRBJ2-5; CDR3 length: 13; CDR3 DNA: TGTGCCAGCAGCCGCCAGGGGGGGGAGACCCAGTACTTC; CDR3 protein: CASSRQGGETQYF
V gene: TRBV6-2/TRBV6-3; D gene: NA; J gene: TRBJ2-7; CDR3 length: 14; CDR3 DNA: TGTGCCAGCAGTTACCGGGACGGCAACTACGAGCAGTACTTC; CDR3 protein: CASSYRDGNYEQYF
V gene: TRBV10-3; D gene: NA; J gene: TRBJ1-2; CDR3 length: 14; CDR3 DNA: TGTGCCATCAGTGGGGAGGGGACCCCCTATGGCTACACCTTC; CDR3 protein: CAISGEGTPYGYTF
V gene: TRBV30; D gene: NA; J gene: TRBJ2-3; CDR3 length: 17; CDR3 DNA: TGTGCCTGGAGTGTACTGCCTCTTTGGGGGCGCACAGATACGCAGTATTTT; CDR3 protein: CAWSVLPLWGRTDTQYF
V gene: TRBV29-1; D gene: NA; J gene: TRBJ2-1; CDR3 length: 11; CDR3 DNA: TGCAGCGGACATCGGGACAATGAGCAGTTCTTC; CDR3 protein: CSGHRDNEQFF
V gene: TRBV9; D gene: NA; J gene: TRBJ2-3; CDR3 length: 13; CDR3 DNA: TGTGCCAGCAGCGTAGCTCGTACAGATACGCAGTATTTT; CDR3 protein: CASSVARTDTQYF